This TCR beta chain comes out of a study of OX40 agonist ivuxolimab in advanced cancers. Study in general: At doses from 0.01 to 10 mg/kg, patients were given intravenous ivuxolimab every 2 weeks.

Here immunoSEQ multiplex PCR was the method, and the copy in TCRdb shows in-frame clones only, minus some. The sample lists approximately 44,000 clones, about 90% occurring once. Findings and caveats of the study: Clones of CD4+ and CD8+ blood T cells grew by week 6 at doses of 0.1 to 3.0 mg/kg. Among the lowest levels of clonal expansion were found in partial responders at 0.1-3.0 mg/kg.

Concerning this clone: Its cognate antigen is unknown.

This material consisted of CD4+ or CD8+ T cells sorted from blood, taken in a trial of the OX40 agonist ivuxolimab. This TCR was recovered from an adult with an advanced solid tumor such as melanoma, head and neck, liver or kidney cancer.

The DNA for the CDR3 is TGTGCCAGCAGTACAGGTTGGGGATCATATGGCTACACCTTC. It encodes CASSTGWGSYGYTF. The chain uses TRBV6-6 and TRBJ1-2; D perhaps matches TRBD1 (5 bases). The germline CDR1 and CDR2 sequences are MNHNY and SVGAGI (reference sequence). Trimming shortened V by 5 bases and J by 5 bases, and 15 bases separated the two germline ends. The CDR3 totals 14 residues.